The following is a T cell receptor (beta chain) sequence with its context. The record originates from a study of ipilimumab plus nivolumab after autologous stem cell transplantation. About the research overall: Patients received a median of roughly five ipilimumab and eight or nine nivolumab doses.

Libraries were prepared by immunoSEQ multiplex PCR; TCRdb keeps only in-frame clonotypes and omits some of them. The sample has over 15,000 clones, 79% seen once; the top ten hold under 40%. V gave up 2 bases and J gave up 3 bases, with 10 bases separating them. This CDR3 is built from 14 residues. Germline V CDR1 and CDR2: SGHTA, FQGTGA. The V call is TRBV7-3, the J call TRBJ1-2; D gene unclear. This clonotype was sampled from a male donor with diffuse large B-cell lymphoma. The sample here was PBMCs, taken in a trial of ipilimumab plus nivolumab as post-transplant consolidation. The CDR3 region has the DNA TGTGCCAGCAGCTTACTCCCAGGCGACTATGGCTACACCTTC. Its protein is CASSLLPGDYGYTF.